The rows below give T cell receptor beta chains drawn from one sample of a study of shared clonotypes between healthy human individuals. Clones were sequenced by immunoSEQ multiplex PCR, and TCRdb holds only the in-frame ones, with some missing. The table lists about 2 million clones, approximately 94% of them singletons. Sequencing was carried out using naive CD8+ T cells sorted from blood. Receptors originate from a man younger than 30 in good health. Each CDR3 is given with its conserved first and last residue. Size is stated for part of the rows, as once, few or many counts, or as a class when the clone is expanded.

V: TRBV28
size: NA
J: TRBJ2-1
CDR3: CASSPSGGAYNEQFF

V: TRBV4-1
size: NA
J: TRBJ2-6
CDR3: CASSQEGPSASSGANVLTF

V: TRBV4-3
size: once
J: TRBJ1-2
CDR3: CASSQDLGTGYGYTF

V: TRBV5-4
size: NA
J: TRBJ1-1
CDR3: CASSFYEGNTEAFF

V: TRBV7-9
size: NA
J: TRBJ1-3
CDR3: CASSLVSGTEAGNTIYF

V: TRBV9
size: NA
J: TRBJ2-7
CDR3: CASSPTAGGLYEQYF

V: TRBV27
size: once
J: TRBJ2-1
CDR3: CASSPLAGEVYEQFF

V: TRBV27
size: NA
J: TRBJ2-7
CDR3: CASSLGTSGTYEQYF

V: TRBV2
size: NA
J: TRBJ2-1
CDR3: CASRPRQSPGQFF

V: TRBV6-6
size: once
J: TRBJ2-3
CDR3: CASSYLQDTQYF

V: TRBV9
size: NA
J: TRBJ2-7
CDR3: CASSVYPSGVYEQYF

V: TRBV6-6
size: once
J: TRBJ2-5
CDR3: CASSAGTGAFQETQYF

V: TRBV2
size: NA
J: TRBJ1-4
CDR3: CASSSGGAGEKLFF

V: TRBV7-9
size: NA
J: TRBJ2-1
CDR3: CASSPDLYNEQFF

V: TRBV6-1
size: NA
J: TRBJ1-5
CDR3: CASGNRVSNQPQHF

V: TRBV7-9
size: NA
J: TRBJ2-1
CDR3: CASSGTSGIYNEQFF

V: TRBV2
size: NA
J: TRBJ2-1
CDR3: CASSDFEASSNNEQFF

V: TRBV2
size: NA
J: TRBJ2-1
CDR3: CASSDTHGDEQFF

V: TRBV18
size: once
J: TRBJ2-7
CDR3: CASSPPGTSFSYEQYF

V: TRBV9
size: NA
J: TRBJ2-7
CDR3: CASSVGAGGYEQYF

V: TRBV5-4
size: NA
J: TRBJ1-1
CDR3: CASSLRAVNTEAFF

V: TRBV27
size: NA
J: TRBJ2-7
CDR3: CASIPAREYLEQYF

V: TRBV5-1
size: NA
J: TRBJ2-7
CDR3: CASSGGADPREQYF

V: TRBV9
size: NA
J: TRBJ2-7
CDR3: CASSAGAEYEQYF

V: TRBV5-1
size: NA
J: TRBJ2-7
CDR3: CASSSTGVGYEQYF

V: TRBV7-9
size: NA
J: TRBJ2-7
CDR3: CASSRSTSENTYEQYF

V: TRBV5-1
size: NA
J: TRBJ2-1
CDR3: CASSVSEGYNEQFF

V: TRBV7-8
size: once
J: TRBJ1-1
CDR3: CASSLAPNTEAFF

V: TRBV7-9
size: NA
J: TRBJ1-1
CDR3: CVCRGVNTEAFF

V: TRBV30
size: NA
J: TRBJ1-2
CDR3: CAWSVVGGGFDYGYTF

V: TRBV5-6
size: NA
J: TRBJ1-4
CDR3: CASSTYRDEKLFF

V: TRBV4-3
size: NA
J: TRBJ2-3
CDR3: CASSPQSLLGGGTDTQYF

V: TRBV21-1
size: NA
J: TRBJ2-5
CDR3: CASSKARGEETQYF

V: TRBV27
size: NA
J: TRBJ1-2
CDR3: CASRQGLDYTF

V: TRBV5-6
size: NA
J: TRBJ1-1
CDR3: CASSLLGSVNTEAFF

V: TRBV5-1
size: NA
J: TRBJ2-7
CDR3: CASSPVPFYEQYF

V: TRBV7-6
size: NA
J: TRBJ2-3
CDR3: CASSRGPVDTQYF

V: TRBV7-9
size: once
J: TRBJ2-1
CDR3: CASSLGGFEQFF

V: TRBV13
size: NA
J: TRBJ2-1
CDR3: CASSPGSNEQFF

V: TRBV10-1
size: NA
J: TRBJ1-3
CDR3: CASSEEGSGNTIYF

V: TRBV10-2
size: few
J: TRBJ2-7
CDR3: CASSESSYEQYF

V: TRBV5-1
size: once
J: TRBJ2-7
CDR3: CASSFFYTTSYEQYF

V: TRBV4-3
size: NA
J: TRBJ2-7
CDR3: CASSPGQNSYEQYF

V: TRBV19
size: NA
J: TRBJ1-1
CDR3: CASSIVGYTEAFF

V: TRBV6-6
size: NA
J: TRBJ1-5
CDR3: CASSYSYGQPQHF